A single sample gave rise to the 21 T cell receptor beta chains below, sequenced in a study of CD8 T cells in ankylosing spondylitis. In TCRdb, the 5' RACE reads were re-called with MiXCR into one record per CDR3 protein. Of 210,000 or so distinct CDR3 sequences in the sample, 8% to 10% are singletons; the top ten hold approximately 5%. Specimen: blood, either unsorted or a sorted T cell fraction (not recorded which). All receptors come from a female donor with ankylosing spondylitis or in good health (not recorded which).

This chain connects TRBV20-1 to TRBJ2-5; D not resolved. The V end was cut by 3 bases, the J end by 2 bases, with 7 bases between. Germline-derived CDR1 and CDR2 are DFQATT and SNEGSKA (reference sequence). This CDR3 contains 12 residues. The CDR3 DNA reads TGCAGTGCTAGTTTCTTACAAGAGACCCAGTACTTC. It yields the protein CSASFLQETQYF.

This clonotype was counted ten times or more. The V call is TRBV10-3, the J call TRBJ2-7; 9 positions agree with TRBD2. V lost 6 bases and J lost 2; bases outside the gene matches: 8. This CDR3 region has 15 residues. Germline assignment: CDR1 ENHRY and CDR2 SYGVKD. The CDR3 is CAISPGAGGPYEQYF. The DNA of the CDR3 is TGTGCCATCAGCCCCGGGGCGGGAGGGCCCTACGAGCAGTACTTC.

This clonotype was seen at least ten times. The J gene is TRBJ1-2, the V gene TRBV25-1; D call uncertain. The length of the CDR3 is 13 residues. Germline assignment: CDR1 MGHDK and CDR2 SYGVNS. V gave up 5 bases and J gave up 8 bases, with 15 bases separating them. The CDR3 region is CASSLGSRLGYTF. The CDR3 nucleotides are TGTGCCAGCAGTCTGGGAAGTCGATTAGGCTACACCTTC.

Ten or more counts support this clonotype. The genes are TRBV10-3 and TRBJ2-3, with TRBD2 identical over 7 bases. The germline gives CDR1 ENHRY, CDR2 SYGVKD. This CDR3 region has 15 residues. The ends lost 2 bases at V and 5 bases at J; junction bases unmatched: 7. CDR3: CAISEGLDGLDTQYF. In nucleotides, the CDR3 is TGTGCCATCAGTGAGGGACTAGACGGTCTAGATACGCAGTATTTT.

This clonotype appeared many times. One end of the junction is discordant with germline, which a read error may explain. CDR3 loop: CASRDSNQPQHF. In nucleotides, the CDR3 is TGCGCCAGCCGGGATAGCAATCAGCCCCAGCATTTT. The rearrangement links TRBV6-2 or TRBV6-3 to TRBJ1-5; D uncertain. The CDR3 consists of 12 residues. Per germline, CDR1 MNHEY and CDR2 SVGEGT.

This clonotype was found many times. One junction end disagrees with the germline gene, perhaps due to a read error. The chain couples TRBV7-7 to TRBJ2-2, with 11 bases lining up with TRBD2. The CDR3 totals 17 residues. Per germline, CDR1 SSHAT and CDR2 FNYEAQ (reference sequence). CDR3 in DNA: TGTGCTAGCAGCCCCATGACTAGCGGGGCGAACACCGGGGAGCTGTTTTTT. As protein: CASSPMTSGANTGELFF.

A remark on this clonotype: A single base separates this from a much larger clone, so it may be a read error. This sequence joins TRBV28 and TRBJ2-3; D is possibly TRBD2 (6 bases). V shed 4 bases and J shed 9 bases, with 11 bases lying between them. CDR1 and CDR2 from the germline V gene are MDHEN and SYDVKM. This CDR3 contains 12 residues. The DNA of the CDR3 is TGTGCCAGCAGTTCGACTAGGAGGACGCAGTATTTT. This translates into CASSSTRRTQYF.

Concerning this clonotype itself: The junction and the germline gene differ at one end; a read error may be behind it. The chain uses TRBV20-1 and TRBJ2-7; D unresolved. This CDR3 region has 15 residues. CDR1 DFQATT and CDR2 SNEGSKA come from the germline V gene (reference sequence). CDR3 bases: TGCTGTGCTAGAGACGCGGCGGCCCTCTCCTACGAGCAGTACTTC. Its translation is CCARDAAALSYEQYF.

This clonotype was detected ten times or more. This chain links TRBV29-1 with TRBJ2-3; 8 bases fit TRBD2. This CDR3 region has 13 residues. CDR1 is SQVTM, CDR2 ANQGSEA, per germline. Trimming at V came to 5 bases and at J to 10 bases, leaving 11 bases not matched to a gene. CDR3 amino acids: CSVKGLGGGAQYF. The DNA for the CDR3 is TGCAGCGTTAAGGGACTAGGAGGGGGTGCGCAGTATTTT.

At least ten counts were recorded for this clonotype. This chain uses TRBV10-3 with TRBJ1-4; TRBD1 might be the D (6 bases). Trimming removed 2 bases from V and 8 bases from J, with 18 bases in between. This CDR3 region has 16 residues. Germline V gene lookup returns CDR1 ENHRY and CDR2 SYGVKD. CDR3 amino acids: CAISEVDSTRGEKLFF. The DNA of the CDR3 is TGTGCCATCAGTGAGGTGGACAGTACTAGGGGGGAAAAACTGTTTTTT.

At least ten counts were recorded for this clonotype. The chain recombines TRBV5-1 with TRBJ1-1; possible D gene TRBD1, 5 bases. This CDR3 is built from 14 residues. Trimming pared 1 base from V and 4 bases from J, leaving 11 bases between. Germline values: CDR1 SGHRS, CDR2 YFSETQ. DNA for the CDR3: TGCGCCAGCAGCTTGACTGGCGGGGGCACTGAAGCTTTCTTT. This sequence encodes CASSLTGGGTEAFF.

This clonotype was seen ten or more times. The chain is built from TRBV5-1 and TRBJ2-7; 7 bases fit TRBD1. Germline V gene lookup returns CDR1 SGHRS and CDR2 YFSETQ. The CDR3 is made up of 14 amino acids. V was pared by 4 bases and J by 1 base, with 5 bases of the junction left unmatched. In DNA form, the CDR3 reads TGCGCCAGCAGCCGTTCACAGGGGTCCTACGAGCAGTACTTC. Protein product: CASSRSQGSYEQYF.

On this clonotype: This may stem from a read error, because a much larger clone lies one nucleotide away. The chain joins TRBV7-6 to TRBJ2-1, with D tentatively TRBD2 (5 bases). CDR3 length: 16 amino acids. CDR1 and CDR2 from the germline V gene are SGHVS and FNYEAQ. The germline V and J ends were trimmed by 5 bases and 4 bases, with 18 bases remaining between them. The CDR3 loop reads CASSPLGRGKYNEQFF. The CDR3 DNA reads TGTGCCAGCAGCCCATTGGGGAGAGGGAAGTACAATGAGCAGTTCTTC.

This clonotype came up a few times. The chain recombines TRBV7-2 with TRBJ2-3, with D tentatively TRBD2 (5 bases). V lost 5 bases and J lost 5, with 20 bases in between. The CDR3 spans 16 residues. The germline V gene encodes CDR1 SGHTA and CDR2 FQGNSA. CDR3 residues: CASSPPWEIIVDTQYF. CDR3 bases: TGTGCCAGCAGCCCCCCGTGGGAGATTATTGTAGATACGCAGTATTTT.

This chain connects TRBV5-4 to TRBJ1-1; 8 nucleotides match TRBD1. Germline CDR1 SGHNT, CDR2 YYREEE (reference sequence). The CDR3 runs to 14 residues. The V and J ends lost 4 bases and 5 bases, in that order; junction bases with no gene match: 7. CDR3 protein: CASSIIRQGTEAFF. The CDR3 DNA sequence: TGTGCCAGCAGCATTATTCGACAGGGGACTGAAGCTTTCTTT.

The V gene is TRBV29-1, the J gene TRBJ1-2; maybe TRBD1 (5 bases). This CDR3 contains 14 residues. Trimming shortened V by 1 base and J by 1 base, and 10 bases separated the two germline ends. Looked up from germline, CDR1 is SQVTM and CDR2 is ANQGSEA. CDR3 bases: TGCAGCGTTGAAGGGGGCAGGAGTAACTATGGCTACACCTTC. Amino acid sequence: CSVEGGRSNYGYTF.

The genes are TRBV7-2 and TRBJ2-7; TRBD2 is a possible D gene (7 bases). The CDR3 is 15 amino acids. Per the germline V gene, CDR1 is SGHTA and CDR2 is FQGNSA. The V and J ends lost 5 bases and 2 bases respectively, with 16 bases between them. The CDR3 loop reads CASSPAGGLPYEQYF. In DNA form, the CDR3 reads TGTGCCAGCAGCCCCGCCGGGGGGCTACCCTACGAGCAGTACTTC.

By frequency in the sample, this clonotype is medium-sized (0.01 to 0.1%). V usage is TRBV29-1 and J usage is TRBJ2-3; 8 bases are a match to TRBD1. Trimming cost V 6 bases and J 1 base; bases outside gene matches: 3. Germline loops: CDR1 SQVTM, CDR2 ANQGSEA. The length of the CDR3 is 13 residues. The DNA for the CDR3 is TGCAGCGTGAAGGGACAGGGCACAGATACGCAGTATTTT. Translation gives CSVKGQGTDTQYF.

This clonotype was seen only a few times. The chain links TRBV7-9 to TRBJ2-2; tentative D call: TRBD2 (6 bases). CDR1 is SEHNR, CDR2 FQNEAQ, per germline (reference sequence). This CDR3 has 15 residues. V was shortened by 8 bases and J by 6 bases, with 19 bases between the two germline ends. The CDR3 loop reads CASQQPRRAPGELFF. The CDR3, as DNA: TGTGCCAGCCAGCAGCCGAGGAGGGCACCCGGGGAGCTGTTTTTT.

This clonotype occurred many times. The rearrangement links TRBV18 to TRBJ1-1; no firm D call. The CDR3 runs 14 residues. V lost 2 bases to trimming and J lost 11 bases, with 18 bases between them. Germline assignment: CDR1 KGHSH and CDR2 LQKENI. DNA of the CDR3: TGTGCCAGCTCACCAGGATTATCGACCCCGGATGCTTTCTTT. Translation gives CASSPGLSTPDAFF.

This clonotype has ten or more counts. The rearrangement uses TRBV5-6 and TRBJ2-5; D gene unclear. The germline gives CDR1 SGHDT, CDR2 YYEEEE. The CDR3 length is 13 residues. V lost 0 bases and J lost 3, with 6 bases in between. This CDR3 is CASSLGSKETQYF. The CDR3 DNA follows: TGTGCCAGCAGCTTGGGATCCAAAGAGACCCAGTACTTC.